This T cell receptor (beta chain) originates from a study of blood T cell repertoires in COVID-19. Overall study context: PBMCs, B-cell-depleted T cells, or T cells were the source of the cDNA or gDNA that made up the material.

The V gene lost 5 bases and the J gene lost 8 bases, with 16 bases spanning the gap. There are 14 residues in the CDR3. Germline values: CDR1 LGHDT, CDR2 YNNKEL (reference sequence). Per the original methods: Amplification with reference gene primers provided the estimates of nucleated cell counts. Assay used: immunoSEQ multiplex PCR; TCRdb lists only in-frame clones, some missing. The DNA was the basis for D and trimming; V, J and clone size are from that table. The sample contains about 240,000 clones, about four fifths of which appear only once. Material for sequencing was peripheral blood. The clonotype originates from a woman of 80 years or more with acute or convalescent COVID-19. The chain has TRBV3-1 (or the pseudogene TRBV3-2) and TRBJ2-1; possibly TRBD2 for D (7 bases). CDR3 protein: CASSVGGPVHEQFF. The CDR3 nucleotides are TGTGCCAGCAGCGTGGGGGGGCCAGTCCATGAGCAGTTCTTC.